One sample yielded the 17 T cell receptor beta chains listed below, sequenced in a study of T cells after yellow fever vaccination. Via MiXCR, TCRdb re-called the 5' RACE reads, giving one row per CDR3 protein. The sample includes about 260,000 distinct CDR3 sequences, approximately 5.2% seen only once; the top ten take roughly 3.4%. The sample consisted of CD4+ T cells sorted from PBMCs, taken on the day of the yellow fever booster vaccination. The receptors here all came from a man younger than 35 who received the YFV17D yellow fever vaccine.

The genes are TRBV5-5 and TRBJ2-7, with 7 bases matching TRBD2. The V and J ends lost 4 bases and 1 base, in that order; junction bases with no gene match: 11. This CDR3 is 16 amino acids long. Germline-derived CDR1 and CDR2 are SGHKS and YYEKEE (reference sequence). For the CDR3, the DNA is TGTGCCAGCAGCCGGGAGGACCGGTTCTTATCCTACGAGCAGTACTTC. As protein: CASSREDRFLSYEQYF.

This chain links TRBV9 with TRBJ2-1; 9 bases match TRBD2. There are 16 residues in the CDR3. The junction had 5 bases not matched to a gene; V was cut back by 0 bases and J by 4 bases. Per the germline V gene, CDR1 is SGDLS and CDR2 is YYNGEE. The CDR3 bases are TGTGCCAGCAGCGTAGGATCTGCGGGGGGGTACAATGAGCAGTTCTTC. It encodes CASSVGSAGGYNEQFF.

At least ten counts were recorded for this clonotype. The chain has TRBV28 and TRBJ2-3, with 7 bases identical to TRBD2. Germline V gene data show CDR1 as MDHEN and CDR2 as SYDVKM. The CDR3 consists of 16 residues. Unmatched junction bases numbered 13, after V lost 8 bases and J lost 2 bases. The CDR3: CASPPVGTTDTDTQYF. The DNA for the CDR3 is TGTGCCAGCCCTCCGGTGGGGACTACTGACACAGATACGCAGTATTTT.

The chain couples TRBV7-8 to TRBJ2-3; D gene unclear. Trimming removed 6 bases from V and 1 base from J, with 14 bases in between. The CDR3 runs 15 residues. Germline lookup yields CDR1 SGHVS and CDR2 FQNEAQ. CDR3 DNA: TGTGCCAGCAGACGATACTACGAACGCACAGATACGCAGTATTTT. It encodes CASRRYYERTDTQYF.

This clonotype was recorded once. The chain recombines TRBV20-1 with TRBJ2-7; D assignment may be TRBD1 or TRBD2 (6 bases each). The V end was cut by 0 bases, the J end by 2 bases, with 11 bases between. Germline V gene sequence: CDR1 DFQATT, CDR2 SNEGSKA (reference sequence). The CDR3 has 14 amino acids. CDR3 sequence (DNA): TGCAGTGCTAGAGATGGGGGGCAGACCTACGAGCAGTACTTC. The encoded protein is CSARDGGQTYEQYF.

This clonotype was found a few times. The rearrangement joins TRBV12-3 or TRBV12-4 to TRBJ1-4, with 7 bases that match TRBD1. The CDR3 consists of 14 residues. Losses at the gene ends were 3 bases for V and 10 bases for J; bases not matched to a gene: 8. DNA of the CDR3: TGTGCCAGCAGTTTCCAGACAGGGATCGGAAAACTGTTTTTT. Protein: CASSFQTGIGKLFF.

The chain carries TRBV6-5 and TRBJ1-3; possible D gene TRBD1, 5 bases. The germline gives CDR1 MNHEY, CDR2 SVGAGI. The CDR3 totals 15 residues. Trimming stripped 5 bases from V and 0 bases from J, with 11 bases between. The CDR3 nucleotides are TGTGCCAGCAGTCCCACAGGTATCTCTGGAAACACCATATATTTT. This translates into CASSPTGISGNTIYF.

In its sample, this clonotype was seen many times. The chain joins TRBV7-2 to TRBJ2-4; D possibly matches TRBD1 or TRBD2 (5 bases each). The V end lost 2 bases, the J end lost 3 bases, and 14 bases lay between the germline ends. Germline CDR1 reads SGHTA; CDR2 reads FQGNSA. The CDR3 loop spans 16 amino acids. DNA for the CDR3: TGTGCCAGCAGCTTACCGGCCCGAGGGGTCAAAAACATTCAGTACTTC. Translating it yields CASSLPARGVKNIQYF.

A few counts support this clonotype. This chain joins TRBV29-1 and TRBJ2-3; 11 bases line up with TRBD2. Germline V gene sequence: CDR1 SQVTM, CDR2 ANQGSEA. J gave up 4 bases and V 1 base, and 7 bases lay outside the gene matches. This CDR3 is built from 16 residues. The CDR3 nucleotides read TGCAGCGTTGAAGTTCTGTCTAGCGGGGGGTCAGATACGCAGTATTTT. Residues: CSVEVLSSGGSDTQYF.

This clonotype came up many times. The V call is TRBV12-3 or TRBV12-4, the J call TRBJ2-3; 8 positions agree with TRBD2. Trimming cost V 5 bases and J 0 bases; bases outside gene matches: 4. The CDR3 length is 15 residues. The chain's CDR3 is CASSRGLASTDTQYF. In nucleotides, the CDR3 is TGTGCCAGCAGTCGAGGACTAGCCAGCACAGATACGCAGTATTTT.

CDR3 bases: TGCGCCAGCAGCACGGACAGAATGAACACTGAAGCTTTCTTT. It is translated as CASSTDRMNTEAFF. This sequence joins TRBV5-1 and TRBJ1-1; D perhaps matches TRBD1 (6 bases). This CDR3 is 14 amino acids long. V was shortened by 4 bases and J by 0 bases, with 10 bases between the two germline ends. CDR1 and CDR2 (germline): SGHRS, YFSETQ.

V gene TRBV20-1 combines with J gene TRBJ2-5, with D possibly TRBD2 on 5 matching bases. This CDR3 comprises 14 residues. Germline V lookup: CDR1 DFQATT, CDR2 SNEGSKA (reference sequence). V shed 5 bases and J shed 4 bases, with 17 bases lying between them. The CDR3 nucleotides read TGCAGTGCTGGAAGAGAGGGAGTCCGAGAGACCCAGTACTTC. Translated, it gives CSAGREGVRETQYF.

This chain connects TRBV29-1 to TRBJ2-3; D uncertain. The CDR3 extends over 13 amino acids. The V and J ends lost 4 bases and 2 bases respectively, with 10 bases between them. Germline values: CDR1 SQVTM, CDR2 ANQGSEA. CDR3 in amino acids: CSVVSRNTDTQYF. As DNA, the CDR3 is TGCAGCGTTGTTAGCCGGAACACAGATACGCAGTATTTT.

This clonotype was found many times. This rearrangement joins TRBV9 to TRBJ2-2; no firm D call. The CDR3 is 12 residues long. Trimming removed 1 base at V and 6 bases at J, with 4 bases between. Looked up from germline, CDR1 is SGDLS and CDR2 is YYNGEE. CDR3 sequence (DNA): TGTGCCAGCAGCGTAACGGCCGGGGAGCTGTTTTTT. It encodes CASSVTAGELFF.

The V call is TRBV4-1, the J call TRBJ1-3; TRBD1 matches at 8 bases. The CDR3 has 15 amino acids. CDR1 and CDR2 from the germline V gene are MGHRA and YSYEKL. Losses at the gene ends were 10 bases for V and 3 bases for J; bases not matched to a gene: 11. CDR3: CATPGQGAGGNTIYF. DNA of the CDR3: TGCGCCACCCCGGGGCAGGGGGCAGGTGGAAACACCATATATTTT.

This clonotype showed up just a few times. CDR3 sequence (DNA): TGTGCCAGCAGCCCCGTAGGTGGGACCTCTCGTTTTGAGCAGTTCTTC. Translation: CASSPVGGTSRFEQFF. The J gene is TRBJ2-1, the V gene TRBV9, with D perhaps assigned TRBD1 or TRBD2 (5 bases each). The CDR3 consists of 16 residues. Germline V gene sequence: CDR1 SGDLS, CDR2 YYNGEE. V dropped 4 bases and J dropped 9 bases, with 23 bases sitting between them.

The chain links TRBV7-9 to TRBJ2-1; D is undetermined. This CDR3 is 13 amino acids long. CDR1 and CDR2 (germline): SEHNR, FQNEAQ (reference sequence). Trimming pared 3 bases from V and 6 bases from J, leaving 9 bases between. For the CDR3, the DNA is TGTGCCAGCAGCTTCTCCGGGTTCAATGAGCAGTTCTTC. Its translation is CASSFSGFNEQFF.